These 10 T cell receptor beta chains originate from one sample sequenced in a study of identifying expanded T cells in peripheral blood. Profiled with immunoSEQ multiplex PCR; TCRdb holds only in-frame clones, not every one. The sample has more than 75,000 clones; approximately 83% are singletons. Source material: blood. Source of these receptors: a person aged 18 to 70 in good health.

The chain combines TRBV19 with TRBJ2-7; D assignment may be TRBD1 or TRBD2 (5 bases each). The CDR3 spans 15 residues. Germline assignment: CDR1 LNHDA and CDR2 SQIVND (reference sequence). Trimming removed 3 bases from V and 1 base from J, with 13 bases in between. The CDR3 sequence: CASSIGGRGSYEQYF. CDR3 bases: TGTGCCAGTAGTATTGGGGGAAGGGGATCCTACGAGCAGTACTTC.

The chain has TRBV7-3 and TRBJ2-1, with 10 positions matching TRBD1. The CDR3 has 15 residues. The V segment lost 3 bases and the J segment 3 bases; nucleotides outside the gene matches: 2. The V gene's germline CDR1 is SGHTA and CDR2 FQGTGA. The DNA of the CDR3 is TGTGCCAGCAGCTTGGGACAGGGGAACTACAATGAGCAGTTCTTC. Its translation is CASSLGQGNYNEQFF. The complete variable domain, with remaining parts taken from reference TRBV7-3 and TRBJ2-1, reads GAGVSQTPSNKVTEKGKYVELRCDPISGHTALYWYRQSLGQGPEFLIYFQGTGAADDSGLPNDRFFAVRPEGSVSTLKIQRTERGDSAVYLCASSLGQGNYNEQFFGPGTRLTVL.

CDR3 DNA sequence: TGTGCCAGCAGTTCTCCCGAGCGCGGCTACACCTTC. It is translated as CASSSPERGYTF. The V call is TRBV6-5, the J call TRBJ1-2; no firm D call. Germline loops: CDR1 MNHEY, CDR2 SVGAGI. V was cut by 4 bases and J by 8 bases, with 11 bases left in between. The CDR3 is 12 amino acids.

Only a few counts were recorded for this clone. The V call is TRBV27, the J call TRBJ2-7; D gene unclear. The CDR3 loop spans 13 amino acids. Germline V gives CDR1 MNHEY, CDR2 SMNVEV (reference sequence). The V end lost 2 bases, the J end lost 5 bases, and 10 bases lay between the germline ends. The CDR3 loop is CASSLAAWHEQYF. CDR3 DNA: TGTGCCAGCAGTTTAGCCGCCTGGCACGAGCAGTACTTC.

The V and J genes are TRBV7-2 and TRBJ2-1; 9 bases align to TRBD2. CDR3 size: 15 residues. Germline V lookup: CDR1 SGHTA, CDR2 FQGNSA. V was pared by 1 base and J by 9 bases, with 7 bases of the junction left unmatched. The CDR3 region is CASSLGLAGYFEQFF. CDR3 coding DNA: TGTGCCAGCAGCTTAGGGCTAGCGGGGTACTTTGAGCAGTTCTTC.

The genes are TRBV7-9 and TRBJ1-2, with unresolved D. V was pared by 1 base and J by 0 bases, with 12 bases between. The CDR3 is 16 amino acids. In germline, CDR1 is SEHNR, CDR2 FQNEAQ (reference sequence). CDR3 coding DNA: TGTGCCAGCAGCTTAGGGACCGAGTTAGCTAACTATGGCTACACCTTC. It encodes CASSLGTELANYGYTF.

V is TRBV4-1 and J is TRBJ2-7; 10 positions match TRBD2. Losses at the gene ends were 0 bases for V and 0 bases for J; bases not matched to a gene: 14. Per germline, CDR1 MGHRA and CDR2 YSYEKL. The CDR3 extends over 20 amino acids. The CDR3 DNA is TGCGCCAGCAGCCAAGATGAGTGGGCTAGCGGGGGCCTATTCTCCTACGAGCAGTACTTC. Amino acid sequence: CASSQDEWASGGLFSYEQYF.

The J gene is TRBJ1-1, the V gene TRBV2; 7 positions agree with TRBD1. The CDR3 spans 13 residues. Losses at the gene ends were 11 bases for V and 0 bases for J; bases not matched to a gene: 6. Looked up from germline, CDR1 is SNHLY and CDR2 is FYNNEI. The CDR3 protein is CASRGDMNTEAFF. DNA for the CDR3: TGTGCCTCCAGGGGGGACATGAACACTGAAGCTTTCTTT. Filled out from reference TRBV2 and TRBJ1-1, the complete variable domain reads EPEVTQTPSHQVTQMGQEVILRCVPISNHLYFYWYRQILGQKVEFLVSFYNNEISEKSEIFDDQFSVERPDGSNFTLKIRSTKLEDSAMYFCASRGDMNTEAFFGQGTRLTVV.

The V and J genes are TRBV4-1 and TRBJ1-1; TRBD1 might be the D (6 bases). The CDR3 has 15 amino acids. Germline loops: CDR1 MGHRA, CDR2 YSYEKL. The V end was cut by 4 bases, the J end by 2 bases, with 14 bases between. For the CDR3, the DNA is TGCGCCAGCAGCCTCGGGGTGGGGGGCAACACTGAAGCTTTCTTT. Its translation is CASSLGVGGNTEAFF.

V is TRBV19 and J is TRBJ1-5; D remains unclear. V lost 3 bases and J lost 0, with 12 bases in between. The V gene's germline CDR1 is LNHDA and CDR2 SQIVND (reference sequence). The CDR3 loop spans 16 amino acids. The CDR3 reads CASSISGRLSNQPQHF. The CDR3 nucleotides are TGTGCCAGTAGTATTTCTGGTCGTCTTAGCAATCAGCCCCAGCATTTT.